This T cell receptor (beta chain) originates from a study of cytomegalovirus exposure and HLA in healthy donors. Overall study: Early released data comprised some 85 million unique TCRs from HLA-typed donors.

It was with 60 Vbeta and 13 Jbeta primers that the PCR ran. Profiled with immunoSEQ multiplex PCR; TCRdb holds only in-frame clones, not every one. This sample has more than 85,000 clones, with approximately 9% found just once. This clone was observed a handful of times. Its antigen is not identified. The study's findings and limits: HLA restriction was apparent for most CMV-associated TCR beta chains in a later analysis. It was confirmed in vitro that a few of the CMV-associated chains were specific for CMV antigens. Across all donors, roughly uniform sequencing depth was an assumption of the presence/absence analyses.

The CDR3 has 11 residues. V lost 4 bases and J 9 bases, leaving 10 bases between the germline ends. Germline V gene lookup returns CDR1 MGHDK and CDR2 SYGVNS. The material sequenced was PBMCs. This sequence was found in a man between 50 and 59 years old in good health and CMV-seropositive. This chain joins TRBV25-1 and TRBJ2-7, with D perhaps TRBD2 (5 bases). The CDR3 nucleotides read TGTGCCAGCAGTGCCCCAGAGGGGCAGTACTTC. Protein: CASSAPEGQYF.